This TCR beta chain comes out of a study of T cell responses to AZD1222 COVID-19 vaccine. This table comes from immunoSEQ multiplex PCR, and its TCRdb copy is limited to in-frame clones, with some not included. The table includes more than 150,000 clones, around 87% detected once. Worth noting for this clone: Its antigen is not known.

Overall study findings and caveats: Most donors were white British, females outnumbered males, and clonal diversity was possibly underestimated. Researchers took repertoire samples only after the peak T cell response had come. Nearly half of the spike-specific TCRs reportedly recognize variant regions that carry no mutations.

The CDR3 totals 10 residues. Germline V gene sequence: CDR1 SQVTM, CDR2 ANQGSEA. Trimming cost V 2 bases and J 10 bases, with 9 bases left between them. The sequencing used peripheral blood, collected on day 0 of MenACWY control vaccination. The clonotype was recovered from an adult in good health. V usage is TRBV29-1 and J usage is TRBJ2-7; D perhaps matches TRBD2 (5 bases). CDR3 sequence: CSVEKGGQYF. The DNA for the CDR3 is TGCAGCGTTGAAAAAGGAGGCCAGTACTTC.